These 8 T cell receptor beta chains share one sample of origin, sequenced in a study of radiotherapy plus CTLA-4 blockade in lung cancer. Using immunoSEQ multiplex PCR, the repertoire was profiled, and TCRdb retains in-frame clones only, with some absent. This repertoire shows around 40,000 clones, around 75% found once; its top ten account for 8.5% to 10%. Sequenced material: peripheral blood, taken from a patient treated with radiotherapy plus ipilimumab. These receptors came from a human donor with non-small cell lung cancer who had stable disease on radiotherapy plus ipilimumab.

The chain recombines TRBV30 with TRBJ2-3; weak D call: TRBD1 (5 bases). The CDR3 has 12 residues. Germline values: CDR1 GTSNPN, CDR2 SVGIG (reference sequence). The V gene lost 0 bases and the J gene lost 7 bases, with 8 bases spanning the gap. The CDR3 protein is CAWSVWGNTQYF. The CDR3 nucleotides are TGTGCCTGGAGTGTATGGGGCAATACGCAGTATTTT.

The J gene is TRBJ1-1, the V gene TRBV15, with D maybe TRBD1 (5 bases). The CDR3 runs 18 residues. Deletions cut 0 bases from V and 1 base from J, with 18 bases between. Germline CDR1 reads LNHNV; CDR2 reads YYDKDF (reference sequence). CDR3 residues: CATSRDRGGVERNTEAFF. As DNA, the CDR3 is TGTGCCACCAGCAGAGATCGGGGGGGAGTCGAAAGGAACACTGAAGCTTTCTTT.

This clone was observed a single time. The gene calls are TRBV6-1 and TRBJ2-7, with D tentatively TRBD1 (5 bases). V was cut by 10 bases and J by 3 bases, with 16 bases left in between. The germline V gene has CDR1 MNHNS and CDR2 SASEGT. The CDR3 has 13 residues. The CDR3: CATVSDTNYEQYF. CDR3 DNA: TGTGCCACCGTCTCGGACACGAACTACGAGCAGTACTTC.

This sequence joins TRBV27 and TRBJ2-2, with D possibly TRBD1 on 6 matching bases. Germline V gives CDR1 MNHEY, CDR2 SMNVEV (reference sequence). CDR3 size: 17 residues. V was clipped by 5 bases and J by 0 bases, with 16 bases between them. The CDR3 nucleotides read TGTGCCAGCAGTCACAAACCGTCAGGGGCGAACACCGGGGAGCTGTTTTTT. Translating it yields CASSHKPSGANTGELFF.

This clone has a handful of counts. The V and J genes are TRBV5-1 and TRBJ2-3; D unresolved. Trimming pared 4 bases from V and 1 base from J, leaving 13 bases between. CDR3 size: 15 residues. Germline V gene data show CDR1 as SGHRS and CDR2 as YFSETQ. The CDR3 DNA follows: TGCGCCAGCAGCCCCGATACTCTGGGCACAGATACGCAGTATTTT. Amino acids: CASSPDTLGTDTQYF. The full variable domain, with the rest looked up from reference TRBV5-1 and TRBJ2-3, is KAGVTQTPRYLIKTRGQQVTLSCSPISGHRSVSWYQQTPGQGLQFLFEYFSETQRNKGNFPGRFSGRQFSNSRSEMNVSTLELGDSALYLCASSPDTLGTDTQYFGPGTRLTVL.

The chain carries TRBV7-9 and TRBJ2-7; a possible D gene is TRBD1 (6 bases). CDR3 length: 14 residues. CDR1 SEHNR and CDR2 FQNEAQ come from the germline V gene (reference sequence). V gave up 3 bases and J gave up 0 bases, with 9 bases separating them. The DNA of the CDR3 is TGTGCCAGCAGCTTCGCAGGGGACTCCTACGAGCAGTACTTC. The encoded protein is CASSFAGDSYEQYF.

The chain couples TRBV1 to TRBJ1-2; TRBD1, as called in the table, went unchecked against the DNA. TRBV1 is a documented pseudogene. The CDR3 is made up of 17 amino acids. The CDR3 spells CTSSQVPTLRGLSRYTF. Here the CDR3 DNA reads TGCACCAGCAGCCAAGTTCCTACTCTAAGGGGGCTTAGCCGCTACACCTTC.

The chain combines TRBV11-3 with TRBJ2-3, with 8 bases fitting TRBD1. The junction had 12 bases not matched to a gene; V was cut back by 5 bases and J by 2 bases. CDR1 is SGHNT, CDR2 YENEEA, per germline. The CDR3 totals 17 residues. This CDR3 reads CASSRGQGGILTDTQYF. CDR3 sequence (DNA): TGTGCCAGCAGCCGAGGACAGGGAGGAATACTCACAGATACGCAGTATTTT.